This TCR beta chain was captured in a study of early T cells in non-severe SARS-CoV-2 infection. For the study at large: It was bulk RNA from unsorted whole blood that was sequenced, and the chains were unpaired.

In this sample, this clonotype turned up many times. The antigen is unknown. In the library, individual cDNA molecules carried attached unique molecular identifiers. TCRdb processed the 5' RACE reads anew with MiXCR; each CDR3 protein has one entry. The sample carries tens of thousands of distinct CDR3 sequences, around 6.4% recorded once. Per the germline V gene, CDR1 is SGHTA and CDR2 is FQGNSA. The CDR3 length is 15 residues. Trimming took 5 bases from V and 1 from J, leaving 15 bases between them. Study-wide findings and caveats: Clonotype matching in VDJdb favored anti-spike CD8 responses and did not capture private and CD4 specificities.

The origin of this receptor is an adult who was a healthcare worker with PCR-confirmed SARS-CoV-2 infection or an uninfected control (not recorded which). This chain links TRBV7-2 with TRBJ2-7, with D tentatively TRBD2 (6 bases). The sequencing here drew on whole blood, taken at baseline. CDR3 sequence (DNA): TGTGCCAGCAGCCTTTTTACGGGACTGTCCTACGAGCAGTACTTC. This sequence encodes CASSLFTGLSYEQYF. Together with reference TRBV7-2 and TRBJ2-7, the CDR3 gives the full variable domain: GAGVSQSPSNKVTEKGKDVELRCDPISGHTALYWYRQSLGQGLEFLIYFQGNSAPDKSGLPSDRFSAERTGGSVSTLTIQRTQQEDSAVYLCASSLFTGLSYEQYFGPGTRLTVT.